A selection of T cell receptor beta chains follows, all from one sample in a study of blood T cell repertoires in COVID-19. Here immunoSEQ multiplex PCR was the method, and the copy in TCRdb shows in-frame clones only, minus some. This sample has approximately 150,000 clones, with over 70% found just once. The sequenced sample consisted of peripheral blood. The receptors stem from an elderly man with acute or convalescent COVID-19. CDR3s include the opening cysteine and the closing phenylalanine or tryptophan.

cdr3_aa j_call v_call
CASNGKGLGNTEAFF TRBJ1-1 TRBV6-5
CSVEEPTGNLETQYF TRBJ2-5 TRBV29-1
CASSQSCRGNNNEQFF TRBJ2-1 TRBV23-1
CASSQDRGAGELFF TRBJ2-2 TRBV2
CASSREAASSYYEQYF TRBJ2-7 TRBV5-1
CASRRDREETQYF TRBJ2-5 TRBV2
CASSLSGGFTGELFF TRBJ2-2 TRBV9
CAWSLRQSMVGYTF TRBJ1-2 TRBV30
CATHRGSSYNEQFF TRBJ2-1 TRBV6-5
CASRSIAGLLAPQHF TRBJ1-5 TRBV19
CSVESGNGDTQYF TRBJ2-3 TRBV29-1
CASSPGAGVTDTQYF TRBJ2-3 TRBV5-1
CASSQATGDNQPQHF TRBJ1-5 TRBV3-1/TRBV3-2
CASSSRDYGYTF TRBJ1-2 TRBV11-2
CSGRDGLNTEAFF TRBJ1-1 TRBV29-1
CASSAQGSNEKLFF TRBJ1-4 TRBV9
CASNPGVGGNTIYF TRBJ1-3 TRBV28
CASSQVTSVPFF TRBJ2-1 TRBV3-1/TRBV3-2
CASSVGGVNEKLFF TRBJ1-4 TRBV9
CASSRFTGENSPLHF TRBJ1-6 TRBV5-5
CASEGQGNTGELFF TRBJ2-2 TRBV5-1
CASSLDRGSNQPQHF TRBJ1-5 TRBV5-4
CAWSARRTGRENTEAFF TRBJ1-1 TRBV30
CASSLTSADSYEQYF TRBJ2-7 TRBV7-2
CASSEPRPTGEDQPQHF TRBJ1-5 TRBV10-1
CASTPNPDSSGEQYF TRBJ2-7 TRBV5-4
CASSNTRTYEQYF TRBJ2-7 TRBV7-2
CASALIRDRDNEQFF TRBJ2-1 TRBV28
CASSSRTGNSGNTIYF TRBJ1-3 TRBV7-2
CASRANDRGTYNEQFF TRBJ2-1 TRBV27
CASSAPSTGKAFF TRBJ1-1 TRBV3-1/TRBV3-2
CASSLRASVPYNEQFF TRBJ2-1 TRBV5-1
CASSFGSGGTDTQYF TRBJ2-3 TRBV5-1
CASSESLIEATKETQYF TRBJ2-5 TRBV25-1
CASSLNRGSKYEQYF TRBJ2-7 TRBV5-4
CASSRGGIQPQHF TRBJ1-5 TRBV4-1
CASTDRSSGNTIYF TRBJ1-3 TRBV19
CASRWTGWTEAFF TRBJ1-1 TRBV6-5
CASSRTGQETQYF TRBJ2-5 TRBV18
CASSLGWQSPLHF TRBJ1-6 TRBV11-2
CASSPRLPYTGELFF TRBJ2-2 TRBV18